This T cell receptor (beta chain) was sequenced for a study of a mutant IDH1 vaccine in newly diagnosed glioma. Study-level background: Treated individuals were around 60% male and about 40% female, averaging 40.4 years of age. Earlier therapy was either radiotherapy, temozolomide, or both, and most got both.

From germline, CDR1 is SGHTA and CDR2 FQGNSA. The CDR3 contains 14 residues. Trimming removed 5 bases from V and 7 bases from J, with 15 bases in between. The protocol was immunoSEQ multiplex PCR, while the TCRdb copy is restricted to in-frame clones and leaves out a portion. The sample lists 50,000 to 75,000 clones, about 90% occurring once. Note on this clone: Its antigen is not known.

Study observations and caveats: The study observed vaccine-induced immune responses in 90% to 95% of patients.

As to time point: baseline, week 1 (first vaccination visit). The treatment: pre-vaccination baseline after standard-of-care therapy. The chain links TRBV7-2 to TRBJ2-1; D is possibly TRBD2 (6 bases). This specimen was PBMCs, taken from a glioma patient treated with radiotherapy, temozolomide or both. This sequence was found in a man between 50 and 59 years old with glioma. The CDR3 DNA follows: TGTGCCAGCAGCCCAGGAGGAGGGCGAAATGAGCAGTTCTTC. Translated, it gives CASSPGGGRNEQFF.